The text below deals with one T cell receptor (beta chain). This clonotype was found a few times. Its cognate antigen has yet to be identified. Base qualities were left out, and no much larger clone turns up one base away. The sample originates from a study of T cells in Graves' hyperthyroidism and ophthalmopathy (dated by TCRdb to between 2017 and 2020). In the study overall: Peripheral blood samples were taken at the time of initial diagnosis, prior to any treatment. Following sampling, methimazole starting at 30 mg daily was given to hyperthyroidism patients, and high-dose intravenous methylprednisolone was given to ophthalmopathy patients. Thyroid tissue and blood T-cell repertoires from several Graves' hyperthyroidism patients were also compared in the study. TCR Vbeta CDR3 sequencing of roughly 140 peripheral blood samples (43 ophthalmopathy, about 74 hyperthyroidism and approximately 17 progressor patients) is reported in the paper. To identify distinguishing TCR V-J signatures, a discovery cohort of 100 patients was used, comprising 43 with Graves' ophthalmopathy and roughly 60 with stable Graves' hyperthyroidism. The approximately 98 discovery patients were randomly divided into training and test sets at a 7:3 ratio. An independent validation cohort of around 19 hyperthyroidism patients and 17 patients who later progressed to ophthalmopathy tested prospective prediction of ophthalmopathy. Summary of the overall study and its limitations: In validation, the model predicted progression to ophthalmopathy a median of around 6.5 months before onset, with roughly 70% sensitivity and around 76% specificity. In cross-validation, a model built on a 13 V-J signature told ophthalmopathy apart from stable hyperthyroidism with approximately 91% sensitivity and about 81% specificity, and in testing the same model reached 80%/75%. Blood samples also contained most of the expanded thyroid clonotypes (frequency above 0.001), which suggests that blood repertoires may reflect thyroid immune responses. No statistical method was used to fix the sample size in advance, and group allocation was not hidden from the investigators.

The CDR3 holds 16 amino acids from the cysteine to the phenylalanine. The entry retains the CDR3 DNA only, 48 bases that are in frame from base 1. V drops 2 bases and J drops 3 bases, leaving 13 bases in between. The germline V gene gives CDR1 as MDHEN and CDR2 as SYDVKM. Amplification of TCR beta CDR3 regions was carried out from RNA transcripts. The TCR CDR3 was subjected to a first round of RT-PCR using the HTBI primer set and the Qiagen OneStep RT-PCR kit. Libraries were constructed in a second round of multiplex PCR, after which size selection and purification were performed. Paired-end sequencing of the libraries was performed with 100 bp reads on an Illumina HiSeq2000. Per the authors' processing: SOAPnuke was used to process the raw data, removing reads that contained adapters or uncalled bases, had a mean Phred below 15, or lacked an exact match to the constant primer or identifier. COPE v1.2.5 was used to merge the high-quality paired reads, and each unique nucleotide sequence was defined as a clonotype. Clonotypes were aligned to IMGT TRBV, TRBD and TRBJ reference segments using MiTCR v1.1. Only V-J combinations with frequency above 0.0001, covering 99% to 99.2% of repertoires, were analysed. The TCS score was defined as the ratio of F50 (clonal expansion) to E x V (chaos), calculated using BLOSUM62-based TCRdist between CDR3 peptides within each V-J. Welch's t-statistics and random forest reduced fewer than 550 V-J features to 10 to 15, which were used in a naive Bayes classifier (R e1071). TCRdb's own reprocessing of the public reads used fastp at Q25 and MiXCR and kept productive beta chains. CDR3 protein duplicates are merged, each entry listing the most common genes and DNA. TCRdb's processing, not the authors' own work, is the source of the V and J calls. The sample records a few hundred thousand distinct CDR3 sequences, about 15% of which are singletons. The ten most abundant clones make up approximately 29% of the sample.

Stable Graves' hyperthyroidism was defined as no progression to ophthalmopathy during 18 months of follow-up. Hyperthyroidism patients were newly diagnosed, with disease duration under 2 months, and aged 18 to 65 years. Any patient with an uncontrolled infection, another autoimmune disease, pregnancy or lactation was excluded. Diagnoses relied on clinical symptoms, serum thyroxine and TRAb, thyroid ultrasound and orbital computed tomography. Ficoll-Paque density gradient centrifugation was used to isolate PBMCs from around 9.1 ml of fresh peripheral blood. Total RNA was extracted with Trizol reagent, and quality was checked on an Agilent 2100 Bioanalyzer.

Sequenced material: blood. The chain was built from TRBV28 and TRBJ1-4; a tentative D match to TRBD1 spans 5 bases. The receptor comes from a woman younger than 45 with Graves' hyperthyroidism. The nucleotide sequence reads as follows: TGTGCCAGCAGTTTACTGGGGCTAGGGGCTAATGAAAAACTGTTTTTT. Protein translation: CASSLLGLGANEKLFF. The CDR3 plus the reference TRBV28 and TRBJ1-4 genes for the other parts give the full variable domain: DVKVTQSSRYLVKRTGEKVFLECVQDMDHENMFWYRQDPGLGLRLIYFSYDVKMKEKGDIPEGYSVSREKKERFSLILESASTNQTSMYLCASSLLGLGANEKLFFGSGTQLSVL.